This is a list of T cell receptor beta chains from one sample in a study of blood T cell repertoires in COVID-19. Assay used: immunoSEQ multiplex PCR; TCRdb lists only in-frame clones, some missing. The sample shows around 250,000 clones, about 80% of them seen only once. The specimen was peripheral blood. All receptors come from a man aged 25-40 years who had recovered from COVID-19. CDR3s include the opening cysteine and the closing phenylalanine or tryptophan. D genes are given only for firm matches.

V gene: TRBV7-9; D gene: TRBD1; CDR3 protein: CASSLGGQGANTEAFF
V gene: TRBV13; D gene: TRBD2; CDR3 protein: CASSLAGSSYNEQFF
V gene: TRBV19; D gene: .; CDR3 protein: CASSSSGPSPGELFF
V gene: TRBV10-1; D gene: .; CDR3 protein: CASSEGQGNEKLFF
V gene: TRBV6-6; D gene: .; CDR3 protein: CASSRGPSNSPLHF
V gene: TRBV4-2; D gene: .; CDR3 protein: CASSQDGGKQGTGNTIYF
V gene: TRBV14; D gene: .; CDR3 protein: CASSQDYTRSGNTIYF
V gene: TRBV12-5; D gene: TRBD2; CDR3 protein: CASGLVQAGAVDTQYF
V gene: TRBV2; D gene: TRBD2; CDR3 protein: CASSMGLAGFEQYF
V gene: TRBV29-1; D gene: .; CDR3 protein: CSVEEGAGEKLFF
V gene: TRBV5-6; D gene: .; CDR3 protein: CASSLADSPTF
V gene: TRBV7-8; D gene: .; CDR3 protein: CASSLGRGLRANNEQFF
V gene: TRBV6-5; D gene: TRBD1; CDR3 protein: CASTSSGQGAREQYF
V gene: TRBV7-3; D gene: .; CDR3 protein: CASSLTGFSETQYF
V gene: TRBV9; D gene: .; CDR3 protein: CASSVGAQQETQYF
V gene: TRBV3-1/TRBV3-2; D gene: TRBD1; CDR3 protein: CASSQWTGSDGYTF
V gene: TRBV10-3; D gene: TRBD1; CDR3 protein: CAISEAPRDRESAPQHF
V gene: TRBV5-1; D gene: .; CDR3 protein: CASSNHHGQLPYEQYF
V gene: TRBV18; D gene: .; CDR3 protein: CASSPLTDRTLNTEAFF
V gene: TRBV7-8; D gene: .; CDR3 protein: CASSPKGLTPANIQYF
V gene: TRBV2; D gene: .; CDR3 protein: CASYKTGANVLTF
V gene: TRBV2; D gene: TRBD2; CDR3 protein: CASNLGTRWYEQYF
V gene: TRBV9; D gene: TRBD1; CDR3 protein: CASSVAVGQGPEKLFF
V gene: TRBV14; D gene: .; CDR3 protein: CASSPRGNIQYF
V gene: TRBV10-3; D gene: TRBD1; CDR3 protein: CAISPGQGMANSPLHF
V gene: TRBV19; D gene: .; CDR3 protein: CASSQPGVYNEQFF
V gene: TRBV6-6; D gene: TRBD2; CDR3 protein: CASSSSSGGGGEQFF
V gene: TRBV19; D gene: TRBD1; CDR3 protein: CATRQGDQPQHF
V gene: TRBV29-1; D gene: .; CDR3 protein: CSTSRGTEAFF
V gene: TRBV25-1; D gene: .; CDR3 protein: CASGRQGGDSGANVLTF
V gene: TRBV6-5; D gene: .; CDR3 protein: CASNRNQYGYTF
V gene: TRBV9; D gene: .; CDR3 protein: CASGASLSTDTQYF